The 23 T cell receptor beta chains below come from one sample, sequenced in a study of T cell repertoires in cytomegalovirus infection. TCRdb re-derived calls from the reads in MiXCR, one entry per CDR3 protein. In the table there are 300,000 to 400,000 distinct CDR3 sequences, over 7.5% of which are singletons. Sequencing was done on a sample of PBMCs. The receptors stem from a human donor in good health (CMV status not recorded). Some clones in this sample may be carry-over from other donors' samples.

This clonotype was counted a few times. This chain joins TRBV6-1 and TRBJ2-5; D possibly corresponds to TRBD1 (6 bases). Germline V gives CDR1 MNHNS, CDR2 SASEGT. Deletions cut 7 bases from V and 6 bases from J, with 12 bases between. This CDR3 comprises 12 residues. This CDR3 is CASKVWGQTQYF. DNA of the CDR3: TGTGCCAGCAAGGTCTGGGGGCAGACCCAGTACTTC.

This clonotype has a count of ten or more. The J gene is TRBJ2-1, the V gene TRBV7-8; 12 bases line up with TRBD1. The CDR3 length is 17 residues. Losses at the gene ends were 1 base for V and 7 bases for J; bases not matched to a gene: 8. CDR1 and CDR2 (germline): SGHVS, FQNEAQ. This CDR3 is CASSLVGGQGAWNEQFF. CDR3 DNA sequence: TGTGCCAGCAGCTTAGTGGGGGGACAGGGGGCTTGGAATGAGCAGTTCTTC.

This clonotype was picked up a small number of times. The V and J genes are TRBV7-6 and TRBJ2-4, with D possibly being TRBD1 or TRBD2 (5 bases each). Deletions cut 3 bases from V and 0 bases from J, with 12 bases between. This CDR3 is 16 amino acids long. CDR1 is SGHVS, CDR2 FNYEAQ, per germline. In nucleotides, the CDR3 is TGTGCCAGCAGCTTGGGGGATCGTGGAGCCAAAAACATTCAGTACTTC. This codes for CASSLGDRGAKNIQYF.

This clonotype was seen many times. The rearrangement joins TRBV20-1 to TRBJ2-5, with TRBD2 matching 11 bases. The CDR3 contains 15 residues. Trimming took 5 bases from V and 6 from J; bases not matched to a gene: 11. Germline values: CDR1 DFQATT, CDR2 SNEGSKA (reference sequence). CDR3 nucleotides: TGCAGTGCTTCCTATAGCGGGGGGGCCGGTCAGACCCAGTACTTC. Translation: CSASYSGGAGQTQYF.

This clonotype was detected ten times or more. The rearrangement links TRBV28 to TRBJ1-5, with TRBD1 matching 9 bases. V lost 5 bases to trimming and J lost 5 bases; unmatched junction nucleotides: 4. Per the germline V gene, CDR1 is MDHEN and CDR2 is SYDVKM. CDR3 size: 14 residues. The chain's CDR3 is CASSLTGGDQPQHF. CDR3 nucleotides: TGTGCCAGCAGTCTGACAGGGGGAGATCAGCCCCAGCATTTT.

The J gene is TRBJ2-3, the V gene TRBV10-3, with TRBD2 as a possible D gene (7 bases). Trimming removed 4 bases from V and 3 bases from J, with 17 bases in between. Germline CDR1 is ENHRY and CDR2 is SYGVKD. The CDR3 runs to 16 residues. CDR3 nucleotides: TGTGCCATCAGTGTATCTAGCGGAAGGGGGACAGATACGCAGTATTTT. Its protein product is CAISVSSGRGTDTQYF.

This clonotype has only a few counts. The chain employs TRBV28 and TRBJ2-5, with 12 bases that match TRBD2. The CDR3 length is 16 residues. J gave up 1 base and V 2 bases, and 2 bases lay outside the gene matches. The germline V gene encodes CDR1 MDHEN and CDR2 SYDVKM. CDR3: CASSLGLAGIQETQYF. The CDR3 coding sequence is TGTGCCAGCAGTTTAGGACTAGCGGGGATCCAAGAGACCCAGTACTTC.

The V call is TRBV7-2, the J call TRBJ1-2; unclear D gene. In germline, CDR1 is SGHTA, CDR2 FQGNSA. The CDR3 sequence is 15 residues long. Trimming removed 3 bases from V and 3 bases from J, with 14 bases in between. The CDR3, as DNA: TGTGCCAGCAGCTTCAAACGGACGTCTTACTATGGCTACACCTTC. It is translated as CASSFKRTSYYGYTF.

This clonotype showed up just a few times. CDR3 bases: TGTGCCAGCAGCGCTCCGAACACCGGGGAGCTGTTTTTT. The encoded protein is CASSAPNTGELFF. The chain combines TRBV7-2 with TRBJ2-2, with D uncertain. This CDR3 contains 13 residues. The V gene lost 5 bases and the J gene lost 0 bases, with 4 bases spanning the gap. Germline CDR1 is SGHTA and CDR2 is FQGNSA. Filled out from reference TRBV7-2 and TRBJ2-2, the complete variable domain reads GAGVSQSPSNKVTEKGKDVELRCDPISGHTALYWYRQSLGQGLEFLIYFQGNSAPDKSGLPSDRFSAERTGGSVSTLTIQRTQQEDSAVYLCASSAPNTGELFFGEGSRLTVL.

This clonotype has a count of ten or more. This chain links TRBV28 with TRBJ2-4; D remains unclear. V shed 7 bases and J shed 3 bases, with 16 bases lying between them. This CDR3 has 15 amino acids. Germline loops: CDR1 MDHEN, CDR2 SYDVKM. The CDR3 reads CASTQGPPRKNIQYF. In nucleotides, the CDR3 is TGTGCCAGCACCCAAGGCCCTCCTCGCAAAAACATTCAGTACTTC.

With regard to this clonotype: A much bigger clone sits one base away, suggesting this may be a read error. This chain joins TRBV28 and TRBJ1-1; D possibly corresponds to TRBD1 (6 bases). CDR3 length: 15 amino acids. The V gene lost 4 bases and the J gene lost 1 base, with 13 bases spanning the gap. Germline assignment: CDR1 MDHEN and CDR2 SYDVKM. CDR3 DNA: TGTGCCAGCAGTTCTCCGGGACACTCGAACACTGAAGCTTTCTTT. Translated, it gives CASSSPGHSNTEAFF.

This clonotype was seen a few times. The chain links TRBV18 to TRBJ2-2; 10 bases agree with TRBD1. Germline-derived CDR1 and CDR2 are KGHSH and LQKENI. This CDR3 contains 15 residues. The V and J ends lost 4 bases and 8 bases, in that order; junction bases with no gene match: 7. The CDR3 region is CASSLGQGKTGELFF. CDR3 nucleotides: TGTGCCAGCTCACTGGGACAGGGGAAGACGGGGGAGCTGTTTTTT.

Many counts were recorded for this clonotype. The V call is TRBV6-2 or TRBV6-3, the J call TRBJ2-7, with D possibly being TRBD1 (5 bases). V was trimmed by 7 bases and J by 5 bases, leaving 18 bases between them. The CDR3 extends over 14 amino acids. Germline V lookup: CDR1 MNHEY, CDR2 SVGEGT. The CDR3 coding sequence is TGTGCCAGCATGAATGGGGCCCGCTGGAACGAGCAGTACTTC. This codes for CASMNGARWNEQYF.

V and J are TRBV4-2 and TRBJ2-1; D is ambiguous. The V gene's germline CDR1 is LGHNA and CDR2 YNFKEQ. There are 13 residues in the CDR3. The V end lost 4 bases, the J end lost 8 bases, and 12 bases lay between the germline ends. As DNA, the CDR3 is TGTGCCAGCAGCCCGCCCCGAGACTATGAGCAGTTCTTC. Translating it yields CASSPPRDYEQFF.

This clonotype was recorded at least ten times. This rearrangement joins TRBV20-1 to TRBJ2-1; D is unclear. CDR1 is DFQATT and CDR2 is SNEGSKA in the germline V gene (reference sequence). There are 12 residues in the CDR3. The V and J ends lost 0 bases and 8 bases respectively, with 8 bases between them. The CDR3 loop is CSARDQTDEQFF. The DNA of the CDR3 is TGCAGTGCTAGAGACCAAACGGATGAGCAGTTCTTC.

This clonotype appeared a few times. Here the CDR3 reads CASSLRGAAGTQYF. CDR3 in DNA: TGTGCCAGCAGTTTGAGAGGGGCTGCCGGGACCCAGTACTTC. The gene calls are TRBV28 and TRBJ2-5; D may correspond to TRBD1 or TRBD2 (5 bases each). The V and J ends lost 3 bases and 7 bases respectively, with 15 bases between them. CDR3 size: 14 residues. Germline lookup yields CDR1 MDHEN and CDR2 SYDVKM.

V and J are TRBV20-1 and TRBJ1-1; 8 nucleotides agree with TRBD1. The germline gives CDR1 DFQATT, CDR2 SNEGSKA (reference sequence). Trimming at V came to 5 bases and at J to 1 base, leaving 18 bases not matched to a gene. CDR3 length: 18 residues. The CDR3 DNA sequence: TGCAGTGCTTTCAACCGAATTACAGGGGGGACCGGGAACACTGAAGCTTTCTTT. This codes for CSAFNRITGGTGNTEAFF.

The chain links TRBV30 to TRBJ1-5; D gene ambiguous. V was cut by 2 bases and J by 4 bases, with 9 bases left in between. Per the germline V gene, CDR1 is GTSNPN and CDR2 is SVGIG (reference sequence). The CDR3 sequence is 13 residues long. DNA for the CDR3: TGTGCCTGGAGTCTTGACTCGAATCAGCCCCAGCATTTT. Residues: CAWSLDSNQPQHF. The full variable domain, with the rest looked up from reference TRBV30 and TRBJ1-5, is SQTIHQWPATLVQPVGSPLSLECTVEGTSNPNLYWYRQAAGRGLQLLFYSVGIGQISSEVPQNLSASRPQDRQFILSSKKLLLSDSGFYLCAWSLDSNQPQHFGDGTRLSIL.

This clonotype has at least ten counts. The rearrangement uses TRBV7-6 and TRBJ2-1, with 10 bases matching TRBD2. V shed 5 bases and J 7 bases; nucleotides not matched to a gene: 8. Germline CDR1 is SGHVS and CDR2 is FNYEAQ. This CDR3 has 15 residues. In nucleotides, the CDR3 is TGTGCCAGCAGCAATCTAGCGGGAGAAGGAAATGAGCAGTTCTTC. It specifies CASSNLAGEGNEQFF.

Ten or more counts support this clonotype. This chain uses TRBV12-3 or TRBV12-4 with TRBJ2-1; 7 positions agree with TRBD2. The CDR3 spans 15 residues. The V gene end was trimmed by 4 bases and the J gene end by 0 bases; junction bases not matched to a gene: 3. CDR3: CASSWTRISYNEQFF. The CDR3 DNA reads as TGTGCCAGCAGTTGGACTAGAATCTCCTACAATGAGCAGTTCTTC.

CDR3 protein: CSARDDRRGNEQFF. The CDR3 DNA sequence: TGCAGTGCTAGAGATGACCGGAGGGGCAATGAGCAGTTCTTC. The V call is TRBV20-1, the J call TRBJ2-1, with a weak D call TRBD2 (6 bases). This CDR3 region has 14 residues. V was pared by 0 bases and J by 6 bases, with 12 bases between. CDR1 is DFQATT and CDR2 is SNEGSKA in the germline V gene (reference sequence).

At least ten counts were recorded for this clonotype. This chain connects TRBV7-3 to TRBJ2-3, with a possible D match to TRBD1 (6 bases). This CDR3 spans 14 amino acids. Trimming pared 3 bases from V and 2 bases from J, leaving 9 bases between. CDR1 SGHTA and CDR2 FQGTGA come from the germline V gene. DNA of the CDR3: TGTGCCAGCAGCTTTAGACAGGACACAGATACGCAGTATTTT. It encodes CASSFRQDTDTQYF.

The chain recombines TRBV6-2 or TRBV6-3 with TRBJ1-5; D is unresolved. V gave up 5 bases and J gave up 5 bases, with 13 bases separating them. The length of the CDR3 is 14 residues. Germline V lookup: CDR1 MNHEY, CDR2 SVGEGT. CDR3 residues: CASSVGQVYQPQHF. The CDR3 nucleotides are TGTGCCAGCAGTGTCGGCCAGGTCTATCAGCCCCAGCATTTT.